One and the same sample provided the 3 T cell receptor beta chains below, sequenced in a study of cytomegalovirus exposure and HLA in healthy donors (dated by TCRdb to between 2016 and 2019). The library was built by means of the immunoSEQ multiplex PCR assay. For the multiplex PCR, a mixture combining 60 forward primers for TCR Vbeta segments and 13 reverse primers for TCR Jbeta segments was used. TCRdb's version of the immuneACCESS table is confined to in-frame rearrangements and falls short of the full clone set. An unresolved V gene accounts for under half of the shortfall where checked; the remainder is of unknown origin. The sample contains approximately 140,000 clones, approximately 82% of them found a single time. The ten largest clones represent less than 3.5% of the sample. The sample comprised PBMCs. These receptors were taken from a man aged 45-65 years in good health and CMV-seronegative.

The chain recombines TRBV4-1 with TRBJ2-7; D call uncertain. This CDR3 has 15 amino acids. Germline V gene lookup returns CDR1 MGHRA and CDR2 YSYEKL. V gave up 0 bases and J gave up 0 bases, with 9 bases separating them. The CDR3 DNA reads as TGCGCCAGCAGCCAAGATCTAGGCTACTCCTACGAGCAGTACTTC. Amino acids: CASSQDLGYSYEQYF.

The chain uses TRBV4-1 and TRBJ2-1, with D tentatively TRBD2 (5 bases). V lost 0 bases to trimming and J lost 2 bases, with 11 bases between them. Germline V CDR1 and CDR2: MGHRA, YSYEKL. This CDR3 spans 16 amino acids. The CDR3 sequence: CASSQDSVLAYNEQFF. CDR3 DNA: TGCGCCAGCAGCCAAGATAGCGTACTAGCCTACAATGAGCAGTTCTTC.

In its sample, this clone was seen a few times. This sequence joins TRBV7-9 and TRBJ1-1; D is perhaps TRBD1 (5 bases). The V and J ends lost 5 bases and 5 bases respectively, with 18 bases between them. The CDR3 contains 15 residues. Germline CDR1 is SEHNR and CDR2 is FQNEAQ (reference sequence). The CDR3 sequence is CASSPPTWGGTEAFF. For the CDR3, the DNA is TGTGCCAGCAGCCCCCCCACGTGGGGGGGGACTGAAGCTTTCTTT.